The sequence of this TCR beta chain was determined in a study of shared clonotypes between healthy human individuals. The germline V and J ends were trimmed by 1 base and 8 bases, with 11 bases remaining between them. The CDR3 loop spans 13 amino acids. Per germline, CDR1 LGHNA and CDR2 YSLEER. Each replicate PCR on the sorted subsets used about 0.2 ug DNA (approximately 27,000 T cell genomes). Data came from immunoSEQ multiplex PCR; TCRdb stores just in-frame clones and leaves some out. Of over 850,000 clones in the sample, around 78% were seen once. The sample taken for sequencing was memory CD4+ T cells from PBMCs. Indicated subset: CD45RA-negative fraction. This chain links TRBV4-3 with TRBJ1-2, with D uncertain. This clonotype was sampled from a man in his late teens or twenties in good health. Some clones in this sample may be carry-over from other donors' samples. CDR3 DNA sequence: TGCGCCAGCAGCCAAGTAGGTTATGGGGGCTACACCTTC. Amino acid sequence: CASSQVGYGGYTF.